This TCR beta chain was sequenced in a study of regulatory T cells in long-lasting Graves disease. This clonotype appeared many times. This CDR3 region has 14 residues. Germline trimming cut 2 bases from V and 7 bases from J; bases unmatched to any gene: 4. Germline values: CDR1 MNHEY, CDR2 SVGAGI. CDR3-region Arm-PCR and iRepertoire HTBI primers produced the TCR beta libraries. TCRdb reanalysed the multiplex PCR reads using MiXCR and keeps one entry per CDR3 protein. The table has 500,000 or so distinct CDR3 sequences, about 15% seen once. The time point: newly diagnosed GD, antithyroid drugs for less than 3 months. Extracted PBMC RNA gave rise to the TCR library. This sample also belongs to another study, concerning T cells in Graves' hyperthyroidism and ophthalmopathy.

The rearrangement uses TRBV6-5 and TRBJ1-5; 8 nucleotides agree with TRBD1. The TCR was taken from a woman in her fifties or sixties with Graves disease. The specimen comprised peripheral blood mononuclear cells (PBMCs), sampled at new diagnosis, from a patient treated with antithyroid drugs. The CDR3 DNA follows: TGTGCCAGCAGTTACGACAGGGGCAGGCAGCCCCAGCATTTT. This codes for CASSYDRGRQPQHF.